This TCR beta chain was retrieved from a study of cytomegalovirus exposure and HLA in healthy donors. Only in-frame clones appear in the TCRdb table, and some are missing; sequencing was by immunoSEQ multiplex PCR. The sample has 59,000 or so clones, 80% to 90% seen once. As regards this clone: The antigen is unknown.

Study results and limitations: Most TCR sequences were rare, but some public TCRs occurred in many donors. According to a subsequent analysis, TCR clusters identified in the first cohort showed a tendency to co-occur across the 100 to 150 validation repertoires. Cytomegalovirus association was assigned to more than 150 TCR beta chains.

This sequence originates from a woman aged 18 to 35 in good health and CMV-seronegative. The sequenced material came from PBMCs.

CDR3 coding DNA: TGCAGCGTAAACCAGGGTGGTGGCTACACCTTC. Protein: CSVNQGGGYTF. The V gene is TRBV29-1, the J gene TRBJ1-2; D is possibly TRBD1 (5 bases). V lost 6 bases and J 7 bases, leaving 12 bases between the germline ends. Looked up from germline, CDR1 is SQVTM and CDR2 is ANQGSEA. The CDR3 totals 11 residues.